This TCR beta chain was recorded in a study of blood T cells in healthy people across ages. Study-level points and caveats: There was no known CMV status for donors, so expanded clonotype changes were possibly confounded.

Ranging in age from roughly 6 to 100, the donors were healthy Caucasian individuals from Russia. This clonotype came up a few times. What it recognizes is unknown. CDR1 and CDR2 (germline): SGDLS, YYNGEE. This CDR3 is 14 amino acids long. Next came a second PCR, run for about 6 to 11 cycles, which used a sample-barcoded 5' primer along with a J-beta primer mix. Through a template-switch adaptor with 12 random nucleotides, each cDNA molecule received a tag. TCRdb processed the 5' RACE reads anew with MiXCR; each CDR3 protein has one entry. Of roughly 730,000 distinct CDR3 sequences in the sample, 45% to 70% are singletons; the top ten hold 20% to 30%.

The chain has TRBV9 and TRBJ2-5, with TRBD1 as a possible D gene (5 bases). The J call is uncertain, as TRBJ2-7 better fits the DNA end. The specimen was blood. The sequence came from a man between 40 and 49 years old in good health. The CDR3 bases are TGTGCCAGCAGCGTAGGTCCCAGGGTGGGCGAGCAGTACTTC. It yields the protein CASSVGPRVGEQYF.